These T cell receptor beta chains were read from a single sample in a study of blood T cell repertoires in COVID-19. Assay used: immunoSEQ multiplex PCR; TCRdb lists only in-frame clones, some missing. In the table there are 180,000 or so clones, roughly 90% of which are singletons. The source material was peripheral blood. These receptors were collected from a man between 45 and 60 years old with acute or convalescent COVID-19. CDR3s include the opening cysteine and the closing phenylalanine or tryptophan. D genes are given only for firm matches. Some rows have no size entry. The others give once, few or many, or a class for an expanded clone.

TRBJ2-3,TRBV27,-,TRBD2,TGTGCCAGCAGTCTTCAGCGGGGAGTAATAGATACGCAGTATTTT,CASSLQRGVIDTQYF
TRBJ1-2,TRBV19,-,-,TGTGCCAGTAGTATGTTCCCGGGACAATTAGCTAACTATGGCTACACCTTC,CASSMFPGQLANYGYTF
TRBJ1-1,TRBV12-3/TRBV12-4,-,-,TGTGCCAGCAGTTTGAGGGTGAACACTGAAGCTTTCTTT,CASSLRVNTEAFF
TRBJ2-1,TRBV7-2,-,TRBD2,TGTGCCAGCAGCTTAAAACAGGGACTAGAAGATGGTGAGCAGTTCTTC,CASSLKQGLEDGEQFF
TRBJ2-7,TRBV19,-,TRBD1,TGTGCCAGTAGTGAACTGACAGGGTTGGGCGAGCAGTACTTC,CASSELTGLGEQYF
TRBJ1-4,TRBV5-1,-,-,TGCGCCAGCAGCCCGACAGCAACTAATGAAAAACTGTTTTTT,CASSPTATNEKLFF
TRBJ2-2,TRBV4-3,once,-,TGCGCCAGCAGCCAAGGAACAGGGGGGGGAACCGGGGAGCTGTTTTTT,CASSQGTGGGTGELFF
TRBJ1-2,TRBV7-8,-,-,TGTGCCAGCGCTACGCCGGTGGGGGCCCGCTATGGCTACACCTTC,CASATPVGARYGYTF
TRBJ2-7,TRBV29-1,-,TRBD1,TGCAGCGTTGAGGGCGACTACAGGGGAGACTACGGCTACGAGCAGTACTTC,CSVEGDYRGDYGYEQYF
TRBJ1-1,TRBV24-1,once,TRBD1,TGTGCCACAGAAGGGACAGGAGGCACTGAAGCTTTCTTT,CATEGTGGTEAFF
TRBJ1-2,TRBV5-6,-,-,TGTGCCAGCAGCTTTCGCAGGGGATTTAACTATGGCTACACCTTC,CASSFRRGFNYGYTF
TRBJ2-2,TRBV5-1,-,-,TGCGCCAGCAGCACCACGACAACGAACACCGGGGAGCTGTTTTTT,CASSTTTTNTGELFF
TRBJ1-5,TRBV6-5,-,-,TGTGCCAGCACAAACAGGAGGGGAGGTCAGCCCCAGCATTTT,CASTNRRGGQPQHF
TRBJ2-2,TRBV7-3,-,TRBD2,TGTGCCAGCAGCTTACTGGCGGGAGATAACGGGGAGCTGTTTTTT,CASSLLAGDNGELFF
TRBJ2-1,TRBV7-9,-,-,TGTGCCAGCAGCCAGGACAGAAATGAGCAGTTCTTC,CASSQDRNEQFF
TRBJ1-4,TRBV6-5,-,-,TGTGCCAGCAGGGAGACAGGCGCTCCTAATGAAAAACTGTTTTTT,CASRETGAPNEKLFF